The 12 T cell receptor beta chains in this list originate from one sample, sequenced in a study of low-dose radiotherapy and immunotherapy resistance in tumors. Primers targeting TRAV and TRBV primed first-strand cDNA, covering alpha and beta chains. Amplification, which lasted 15 to 20 PCR cycles, used a constant-region primer and V-primer adapter to amplify TCRs. TCRdb independently ran MiXCR on the reads; one entry per CDR3 protein. Of about 84,000 distinct CDR3 sequences listed, about a sixth are singletons. Regarding time point: after trial treatment. Indicated treatment: LDRT plus nivolumab, ipilimumab, low-dose cyclophosphamide and aspirin (RACIN trial). The material was PBMCs, obtained after low-dose radiotherapy plus immunotherapy. Every receptor here comes from a male donor with prostate cancer.

This clonotype has a handful of counts. V is TRBV2 and J is TRBJ1-4; no definite D call. V was shortened by 3 bases and J by 8 bases, with 16 bases between the two germline ends. Per germline, CDR1 SNHLY and CDR2 FYNNEI. The CDR3 consists of 15 residues. CDR3 DNA: TGTGCCAGCAGTGACCCGGACCGTAATGTGGAAAAACTGTTTTTT. Residues: CASSDPDRNVEKLFF.

This clonotype was observed at least ten times. J is TRBJ2-5 and V is TRBV18; tentative D call: TRBD2 (5 bases). CDR3 length: 16 amino acids. V was cut by 0 bases and J by 2 bases, with 13 bases left in between. Germline V gene data show CDR1 as KGHSH and CDR2 as LQKENI. The CDR3 region has the DNA TGTGCCAGCTCACCACCGGGTTTAGCGCTTCAAGAGACCCAGTACTTC. Protein sequence: CASSPPGLALQETQYF.

This clonotype occurred many times. This sequence joins TRBV5-1 and TRBJ2-4; 8 positions match TRBD1. The CDR3 contains 14 residues. CDR1 is SGHRS and CDR2 is YFSETQ in the germline V gene. The V and J ends lost 2 bases and 7 bases, in that order; junction bases with no gene match: 5. CDR3 region: CASSLGQGLNIQYF. CDR3 coding DNA: TGCGCCAGCAGCTTAGGACAGGGTTTGAACATTCAGTACTTC.

This clonotype was recorded at least ten times. The chain joins TRBV5-1 to TRBJ2-1; 8 bases agree with TRBD1. Germline V lookup: CDR1 SGHRS, CDR2 YFSETQ. The CDR3 spans 14 residues. Germline trimming cut 2 bases from V and 4 bases from J; bases unmatched to any gene: 2. In nucleotides, the CDR3 is TGCGCCAGCAGCTTCGGGGACAGGTACAATGAGCAGTTCTTC. Its translation is CASSFGDRYNEQFF.

The sample holds many counts of this clonotype. This chain connects TRBV18 to TRBJ1-1; TRBD1 aligns across 9 bases. V shed 6 bases and J 5 bases; nucleotides not matched to a gene: 13. The CDR3 is 16 residues long. Germline V gene lookup returns CDR1 KGHSH and CDR2 LQKENI. The CDR3 DNA is TGTGCCAGCTCGCCTATCTCGGGACAGGGTTCTACTGAAGCTTTCTTT. Its translation is CASSPISGQGSTEAFF.

Of note for this clonotype: This likely traces to a read error, being one base from a far larger clone. Because the CDR3 is missing its conserved closing phenylalanine or tryptophan, this is likely a read error. The J gene is TRBJ1-3, the V gene TRBV6-5, with D perhaps TRBD1 (5 bases). The germline gives CDR1 MNHEY, CDR2 SVGAGI. Trimming shortened V by 6 bases and J by 0 bases, and 9 bases separated the two germline ends. The CDR3 contains 14 residues. DNA for the CDR3: TGTGCCAGCAGAAACGGGGGCTCTGGAAACACCATATATGTT. Amino acids: CASRNGGSGNTIYV.

This clonotype was picked up many times. The J gene is TRBJ2-7, the V gene TRBV28; either TRBD1 or TRBD2 may fit D (6 bases each). Trimming left V 6 bases short and J 1 base short, with 13 bases between. The CDR3 extends over 14 amino acids. Germline CDR1 reads MDHEN; CDR2 reads SYDVKM. CDR3 amino acids: CASRTGARSYEQYF. The CDR3, as DNA: TGTGCCAGCAGGACGGGGGCTCGGTCCTACGAGCAGTACTTC.

This clonotype was detected ten times or more. This chain uses TRBV3-1 with TRBJ1-1; 10 nucleotides agree with TRBD1. Per the germline V gene, CDR1 is LGHDT and CDR2 is YNNKEL (reference sequence). The ends lost 4 bases at V and 0 bases at J; junction bases unmatched: 2. The CDR3 spans 15 residues. The CDR3 coding sequence is TGTGCCAGCAGCCGGACAGGGGGGATGAACACTGAAGCTTTCTTT. Translated: CASSRTGGMNTEAFF. The whole variable domain, filled in from reference TRBV3-1 and TRBJ1-1, reads DTAVSQTPKYLVTQMGNDKSIKCEQNLGHDTMYWYKQDSKKFLKIMFSYNNKELIINETVPNRFSPKSPDKAHLNLHINSLELGDSAVYFCASSRTGGMNTEAFFGQGTRLTVV.

Only a few counts were recorded for this clonotype. The chain links TRBV11-2 to TRBJ2-2; D may be TRBD2 (5 bases). The V gene's germline CDR1 is SGHAT and CDR2 FQNNGV. The CDR3 has 16 amino acids. The V and J ends lost 1 base and 1 base respectively, with 10 bases between them. In DNA, the CDR3 is TGTGCCAGCAGCTTAGCCTCCGGGATGAACACCGGGGAGCTGTTTTTT. It specifies CASSLASGMNTGELFF.

This clonotype was picked up many times. The rearrangement links TRBV30 to TRBJ1-3; a weak D match, TRBD1 (6 bases). V lost 4 bases to trimming and J lost 2 bases, with 9 bases between them. Germline V CDR1 and CDR2: GTSNPN, SVGIG (reference sequence). The CDR3 consists of 13 residues. The CDR3 bases are TGTGCCTGGATGACAGGTACTGGAAACACCATATATTTT. It yields the protein CAWMTGTGNTIYF. Filled out from reference TRBV30 and TRBJ1-3, the complete variable domain reads SQTIHQWPATLVQPVGSPLSLECTVEGTSNPNLYWYRQAAGRGLQLLFYSVGIGQISSEVPQNLSASRPQDRQFILSSKKLLLSDSGFYLCAWMTGTGNTIYFGEGSWLTVV.

This clonotype appeared a few times. A far larger clone is just one base off, so this is likely a read error. The rearrangement uses TRBV6-4 and TRBJ2-3; 10 bases align to TRBD2. The V segment lost 5 bases and the J segment 4 bases; nucleotides outside the gene matches: 3. Per the germline V gene, CDR1 is MRHNA and CDR2 is SNTAGT. The CDR3 extends over 14 amino acids. This CDR3 is CASSPSGSSDTQYF. CDR3 nucleotide sequence: TGTGCCAGCAGTCCTAGCGGGAGCTCAGATACGCAGTATTTT.

This clonotype has at least ten counts. This rearrangement joins TRBV6-2 or TRBV6-3 to TRBJ2-7; no firm D call. Germline V gene sequence: CDR1 MNHEY, CDR2 SVGEGT. Trimming took off 6 bases at V and 0 bases at J, with 18 bases between the two ends. The CDR3 runs to 16 residues. The DNA for the CDR3 is TGTGCCAGCAGATCCGAACGGACGGCTAGCTCCTACGAGCAGTACTTC. It is translated as CASRSERTASSYEQYF.